This TCR beta chain comes out of a study of OX40 agonist ivuxolimab in advanced cancers. This CDR3 region has 11 residues. Germline V gene lookup returns CDR1 SGHTA and CDR2 FQGTGA. Trimming shortened V by 5 bases and J by 10 bases, and 11 bases separated the two germline ends. This clone was seen just once. Its antigen is still unknown. The protocol was immunoSEQ multiplex PCR, while the TCRdb copy is restricted to in-frame clones and leaves out a portion. The sample lists 73,000 or so clones, around 84% occurring once. Overall study findings and caveats: Low normalized T-cell clonal expansion was additionally recorded for some nonresponders.

The specimen was CD4+ or CD8+ T cells sorted from blood, collected in a trial of the OX40 agonist ivuxolimab. The TCR sequence derives from an adult with an advanced solid tumor such as melanoma, head and neck, liver or kidney cancer. The rearrangement links TRBV7-3 to TRBJ1-1; D is uncertain. The CDR3 loop is CASSRWARAFF. DNA for the CDR3: TGTGCCAGCAGCCGTTGGGCCCGAGCTTTCTTT.